The 18 T cell receptor beta chains below all came from one sample that was sequenced in a study of T-cell memory formation after mild COVID-19. TCRdb recomputed calls from the 5' RACE reads with MiXCR, one row per CDR3 protein. This sample has about 340,000 distinct CDR3 sequences, with more than 15% found just once. Sequencing was carried out using PBMCs or a T cell subset sorted from them (not recorded which). The receptors here all came from a man in his late teens or twenties who had mild COVID-19 (a few samples of this study predate the infection). Cell type and time point are not known.

This clonotype has just a few counts. CDR3 nucleotide sequence: TGTGCCAGTACCCTGCGGGCTTTGAGTGAAAAACTGTTTTTT. Translation: CASTLRALSEKLFF. The chain recombines TRBV19 with TRBJ1-4; no clear D. V gave up 7 bases and J gave up 7 bases, with 16 bases separating them. This CDR3 is built from 14 residues. The germline gives CDR1 LNHDA, CDR2 SQIVND (reference sequence).

The table lists this clonotype with a count of one. This rearrangement joins TRBV11-2 to TRBJ2-5, with D perhaps matching TRBD2 (6 bases). This CDR3 comprises 15 residues. Germline CDR1 and CDR2: SGHAT and FQNNGV. The V and J ends lost 1 base and 2 bases respectively, with 11 bases between them. The CDR3 reads CASSLALGSQETQYF. The CDR3 DNA follows: TGTGCCAGCAGCTTAGCCCTCGGGAGTCAAGAGACCCAGTACTTC.

Many counts were recorded for this clonotype. The V gene is TRBV4-1, the J gene TRBJ2-5, with 10 bases identical to TRBD1. Germline CDR1 and CDR2: MGHRA and YSYEKL. This CDR3 has 16 residues. V lost 2 bases and J lost 1; bases outside the gene matches: 4. The CDR3 bases are TGCGCCAGCAGCCAAACCGGGACAGGGGTCCAAGAGACCCAGTACTTC. It specifies CASSQTGTGVQETQYF.

The rearrangement joins TRBV7-2 to TRBJ2-5, with 8 bases aligning to TRBD2. The CDR3 spans 16 residues. With 2 bases clipped from V and 12 bases from J, the junction kept 17 bases outside the gene matches. The germline CDR1 and CDR2 sequences are SGHTA and FQGNSA. CDR3 DNA: TGTGCCAGCAGCTTAAGGGGAACTAGCGGTCGCGGACGGGAGTACTTC. Its protein product is CASSLRGTSGRGREYF.

There are a few counts of this clonotype. This sequence joins TRBV5-1 and TRBJ2-5, with 11 bases aligning to TRBD2. Per germline, CDR1 SGHRS and CDR2 YFSETQ. J was trimmed by 2 bases and V by 1 base; bases with no gene match: 10. There are 18 residues in the CDR3. The CDR3 is CASSLLPSGGPIQETQYF. DNA for the CDR3: TGCGCCAGCAGCTTGCTCCCTAGCGGGGGGCCTATACAAGAGACCCAGTACTTC.

This clonotype was detected only a few times. The CDR3 nucleotides read TGTGCCTGGAGTGGGGGCAGGGGCACTGAAGCTTTCTTT. Amino acids: CAWSGGRGTEAFF. V is TRBV30 and J is TRBJ1-1; the D gene is possibly TRBD1 (6 bases). CDR3 length: 13 residues. Trimming removed 1 base from V and 4 bases from J, with 10 bases in between. Germline CDR1 GTSNPN, CDR2 SVGIG (reference sequence).

A few counts support this clonotype. V usage is TRBV7-8 and J usage is TRBJ2-7; 10 positions match TRBD1. Per germline, CDR1 SGHVS and CDR2 FQNEAQ. This CDR3 has 14 residues. Germline trimming cut 3 bases from V and 5 bases from J; bases unmatched to any gene: 4. CDR3 sequence (DNA): TGTGCCAGCAGCTTCGCCGGGACAGGGGACGAGCAGTACTTC. Its translation: CASSFAGTGDEQYF.

This clonotype was seen a few times. The rearrangement links TRBV7-2 to TRBJ1-2; D is possibly TRBD1 (5 bases). Germline-derived CDR1 and CDR2 are SGHTA and FQGNSA. The CDR3 is 15 residues long. V shed 1 base and J shed 14 bases, with 23 bases lying between them. In DNA form, the CDR3 reads TGTGCCAGCAGCTTAGTGAGCGGGACCGCGTCTATAATGACCTTC. Translated: CASSLVSGTASIMTF. Full variable domain (remainder filled in from reference TRBV7-2 and TRBJ1-2): GAGVSQSPSNKVTEKGKDVELRCDPISGHTALYWYRQSLGQGLEFLIYFQGNSAPDKSGLPSDRFSAERTGGSVSTLTIQRTQQEDSAVYLCASSLVSGTASIMTFGSGTRLTVV.

The chain joins TRBV6-2 or TRBV6-3 to TRBJ2-3, with TRBD2 matching 10 bases. The J segment lost 0 bases and the V segment lost 10 bases, leaving 4 bases of the junction unmatched. The CDR3 sequence is 14 residues long. Germline V gene sequence: CDR1 MNHEY, CDR2 SVGEGT. CDR3 residues: CAIERGGSTDTQYF. The DNA of the CDR3 is TGTGCCATCGAGCGGGGGGGCAGCACAGATACGCAGTATTTT.

V and J are TRBV6-5 and TRBJ2-7; no clear D gene. CDR1 and CDR2 from the germline V gene are MNHEY and SVGAGI. V dropped 0 bases and J dropped 1 base, with 10 bases sitting between them. This CDR3 has 15 residues. CDR3 nucleotides: TGTGCCAGCAGTTACTCACCCGGTCCGTCCTACGAGCAGTACTTC. Translating it yields CASSYSPGPSYEQYF.

This rearrangement joins TRBV5-1 to TRBJ2-1, with D tentatively TRBD1 (5 bases). V was shortened by 0 bases and J by 9 bases, with 37 bases between the two germline ends. Germline CDR1 reads SGHRS; CDR2 reads YFSETQ. The CDR3 totals 22 residues. The CDR3 loop is CASSLEFPSQGPVIPSWGEQFF. CDR3 DNA: TGCGCCAGCAGCTTGGAGTTTCCAAGCCAGGGTCCAGTTATCCCGTCCTGGGGTGAGCAGTTCTTC.

In its sample, this clonotype was seen a few times. The gene calls are TRBV9 and TRBJ2-2; D gene unclear. Per germline, CDR1 SGDLS and CDR2 YYNGEE. Trimming shortened V by 0 bases and J by 3 bases, and 3 bases separated the two germline ends. The CDR3 covers 13 residues. CDR3: CASSVVDTGELFF. In nucleotides, the CDR3 is TGTGCCAGCAGCGTAGTCGACACCGGGGAGCTGTTTTTT.

This clonotype was observed a few times. The V and J genes are TRBV6-2 or TRBV6-3 and TRBJ2-2; tentatively, D is TRBD1 or TRBD2 (6 bases each). With 5 bases removed from V and 5 bases from J, the gap between germline ends came to 12 bases. The germline CDR1 and CDR2 sequences are MNHEY and SVGEGT. The CDR3 covers 14 residues. The CDR3 reads CASSPGGWTGELFF. Written as DNA, the CDR3 is TGTGCCAGCAGTCCCGGGGGCTGGACCGGGGAGCTGTTTTTT.

This clonotype occurred a few times. The chain links TRBV6-5 to TRBJ1-1, with a possible D match to TRBD1 (6 bases). The V and J ends lost 6 bases and 4 bases respectively, with 21 bases between them. CDR3 length: 16 residues. In germline, CDR1 is MNHEY, CDR2 SVGAGI. The CDR3 is CASSVDYRDARTEAFF. DNA of the CDR3: TGTGCCAGCAGCGTAGATTACAGGGACGCGCGCACTGAAGCTTTCTTT.

This clonotype has more than one count but fewer than ten. The chain has TRBV7-2 and TRBJ2-1; possibly TRBD1 for D (6 bases). With 4 bases removed from V and 3 bases from J, the gap between germline ends came to 16 bases. This CDR3 has 16 residues. Germline assignment: CDR1 SGHTA and CDR2 FQGNSA. CDR3 loop: CASSSRPGHLYNEQFF. CDR3 sequence (DNA): TGTGCCAGCAGCTCGAGACCGGGACATCTCTACAATGAGCAGTTCTTC.

The CDR3 nucleotides read TGTGCCAGCAGCAAAGATTGGCCAAGCTCCTACAATGAGCAGTTCTTC. Its translation is CASSKDWPSSYNEQFF. The chain is built from TRBV21-1 and TRBJ2-1. TRBV21-1 is listed as a pseudogene. The CDR3 has 16 residues.

This clonotype was observed a few times. The chain carries TRBV24-1 and TRBJ2-1; D is uncertain. The CDR3 totals 15 residues. V was trimmed by 5 bases and J by 6 bases, leaving 16 bases between them. Germline CDR1 is KGHDR and CDR2 is SFDVKD. The CDR3 sequence: CATSVGSRIANEQFF. The CDR3 DNA sequence: TGTGCCACCAGTGTTGGTTCTAGGATTGCCAATGAGCAGTTCTTC.

The chain employs TRBV9 and TRBJ2-1, with D unresolved. Germline assignment: CDR1 SGDLS and CDR2 YYNGEE. Trimming cost V 0 bases and J 8 bases, with 6 bases left between them. CDR3 length: 12 residues. Written as DNA, the CDR3 is TGTGCCAGCAGCGTAGTGGGCCATGAGCAGTTCTTC. Protein: CASSVVGHEQFF. The whole variable domain, filled in from reference TRBV9 and TRBJ2-1, reads DSGVTQTPKHLITATGQRVTLRCSPRSGDLSVYWYQQSLDQGLQFLIQYYNGEERAKGNILERFSAQQFPDLHSELNLSSLELGDSALYFCASSVVGHEQFFGPGTRLTVL.